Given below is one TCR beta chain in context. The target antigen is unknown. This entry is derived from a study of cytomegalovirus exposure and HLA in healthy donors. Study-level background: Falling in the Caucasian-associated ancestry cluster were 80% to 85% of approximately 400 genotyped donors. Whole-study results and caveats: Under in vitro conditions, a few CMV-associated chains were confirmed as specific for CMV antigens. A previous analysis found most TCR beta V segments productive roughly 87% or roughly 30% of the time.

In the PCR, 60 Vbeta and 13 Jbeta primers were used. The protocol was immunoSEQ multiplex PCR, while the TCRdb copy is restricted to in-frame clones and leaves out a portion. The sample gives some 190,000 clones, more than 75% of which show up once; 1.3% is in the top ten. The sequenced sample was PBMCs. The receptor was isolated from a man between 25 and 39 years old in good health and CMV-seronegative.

The CDR3, as DNA: TGTGCCAGCAGCCAATCGCGGACTAGCGGAAACATTCAGTACTTC. Protein product: CASSQSRTSGNIQYF. The chain is built from TRBV16 and TRBJ2-4, with 10 bases aligning to TRBD2. The germline CDR1 and CDR2 sequences are KGHSY and FQNENV. This CDR3 is built from 15 residues. J lost 6 bases, V lost 0 bases, and 2 bases had no gene match.